This T cell receptor (beta chain) was recorded in a study of shared clonotypes between healthy human individuals. Germline values: CDR1 GTSNPN, CDR2 SVGIG (reference sequence). V lost 2 bases and J lost 4, with 17 bases in between. There are 15 residues in the CDR3. The method was immunoSEQ multiplex PCR; TCRdb's version includes in-frame clones alone and lacks a portion of them. The sample carries just over 2,000,000 clones, roughly 95% recorded once. The TCR comes from a man aged 18 to 29 in good health. Source material: naive CD4+ T cells sorted from blood. Described subset: CD45RA+ positively selected. V usage is TRBV30 and J usage is TRBJ1-2; possible D gene TRBD1, 5 bases. In DNA form, the CDR3 reads TGTGCCTGGAGTCACTACTCTACAGGATTCTATGGCTACACCTTC. As protein: CAWSHYSTGFYGYTF. The full variable domain, its missing parts supplied by reference TRBV30 and TRBJ1-2, is SQTIHQWPATLVQPVGSPLSLECTVEGTSNPNLYWYRQAAGRGLQLLFYSVGIGQISSEVPQNLSASRPQDRQFILSSKKLLLSDSGFYLCAWSHYSTGFYGYTFGSGTRLTVV.